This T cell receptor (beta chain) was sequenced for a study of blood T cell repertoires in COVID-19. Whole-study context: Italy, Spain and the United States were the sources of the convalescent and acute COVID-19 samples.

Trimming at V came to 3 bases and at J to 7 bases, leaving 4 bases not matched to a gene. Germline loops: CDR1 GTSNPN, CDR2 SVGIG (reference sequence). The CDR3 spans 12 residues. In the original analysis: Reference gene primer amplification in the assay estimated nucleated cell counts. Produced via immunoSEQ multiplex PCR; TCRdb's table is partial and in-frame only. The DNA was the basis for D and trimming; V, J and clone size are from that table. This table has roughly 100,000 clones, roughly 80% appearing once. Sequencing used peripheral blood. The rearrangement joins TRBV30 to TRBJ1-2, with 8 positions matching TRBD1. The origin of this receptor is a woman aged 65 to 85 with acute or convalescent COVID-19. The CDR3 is CAWRDRVSGYTF. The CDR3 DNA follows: TGTGCCTGGAGGGACAGGGTGAGTGGCTACACCTTC.